This TCR beta chain is from a study of cytomegalovirus exposure and HLA in healthy donors (dated 2017 in TCRdb). About the investigation overall: The 666 repertoires of the first cohort and the 95 to 150 validation repertoires were produced on the same platform, according to a later analysis. The aim of the study was to test whether cataloging public T cell receptors could identify signatures of past pathogen exposure. A separate validation cohort of roughly 120 different subjects was used in addition to the 666-subject first cohort. The study combined high-throughput TCR immunosequencing, statistical association of individual TCRs with disease status, and machine learning to predict cytomegalovirus infection status.

The donors belonged to the validation cohort of about 120 subjects, which was separate from the 666-subject first cohort. About this clone itself: No cognate antigen has been identified for it. One base away there is no much larger clone; base qualities are not given.

The method was the immunoSEQ multiplex PCR assay. Processing in the source paper ran as follows. A statistical classification framework was built for diagnosing cytomegalovirus status from the catalog of TCR beta chain sequences. Entries here come from immuneACCESS through TCRdb and include only in-frame sequences with V and J called. Some clones fail to appear in such tables; in the studies checked, an unresolved V gene covers under half of the shortfall, and the cause of the remainder is unknown. V and J calls plus clone size are reproduced from that table; the DNA served to infer D and trimming. Present in this sample are more than 300,000 clones, 86% of which were seen just once. The ten most abundant clones make up around 0.8% of the sample. Beyond this particular receptor, the publication reports: A later analysis had no HLA typing for the validation cohort, so co-occurrence there was scored across all 120 or so repertoires. Cytomegalovirus status was reported to be diagnosed by the classifier with high specificity and sensitivity in both the original and validation cohorts. Most TCR sequences were observed very rarely across donors, whereas some public TCRs were present in many individuals. According to the authors, the approach could potentially be generalized to other disease states and immunological phenotypes. The study gave a list of over 150 TCR beta chains associated with cytomegalovirus. A few of the identified cytomegalovirus-associated TCR beta chains were confirmed in vitro to be specific for cytomegalovirus antigens. Subsequent analysis determined that TCRs grouped into clusters in the first cohort also showed a tendency toward co-occurrence across the roughly 120 validation repertoires, and 85% to 95% of cluster scores exceeded 0.

The sample consisted of PBMCs. This receptor was obtained from a woman in her late teens or twenties in good health and CMV-seronegative.

The nucleotide sequence reads as follows: TGTGCCAGCAGTTTTAGCGGGAGGGCCTCAACCTACGAGCAGTACTTC. Protein translation: CASSFSGRASTYEQYF. The chain joins TRBV27 to TRBJ2-7, with TRBD2 identical over 11 junction bases. Via the germline V gene (reference sequence), CDR1 is MNHEY and CDR2 SMNVEV. Including the terminal cysteine and phenylalanine, the CDR3 comprises 16 residues. Of the read, only the CDR3 DNA is kept; its 48 bases are in frame from base 1. The germline V and J ends show losses of 3 bases and 2 bases respectively, and no gene match explains 6 bases of the junction.